The 7 T cell receptor beta chains listed next were all sequenced from one sample in a study of control samples from healthy donors and cancer patients. Method: immunoSEQ multiplex PCR; TCRdb's copy keeps in-frame clones and lacks some. The sample records fewer than 200,000 clones, roughly 93% being singletons. The sequenced sample consisted of blood. These receptors came from a woman aged 60-75 years in good health.

The chain joins TRBV5-1 to TRBJ1-2; 9 positions agree with TRBD1. V dropped 3 bases and J dropped 5; count of bases not matched to a gene: 5. The V gene's germline CDR1 is SGHRS and CDR2 YFSETQ. There are 14 residues in the CDR3. CDR3 DNA sequence: TGCGCCAGCAGCTGGACAGGGGACCGGTATGGCTACACCTTC. Translation gives CASSWTGDRYGYTF.

This sequence joins TRBV2 and TRBJ1-1, with D hard to call. The CDR3 spans 14 residues. Germline V lookup: CDR1 SNHLY, CDR2 FYNNEI. Trimming pared 3 bases from V and 5 bases from J, leaving 13 bases between. CDR3 protein: CASSEIGSVTEAFF. The CDR3 nucleotides read TGTGCCAGCAGTGAGATAGGAAGTGTAACTGAAGCTTTCTTT.

This chain joins TRBV11-3 and TRBJ2-5; 9 bases fit TRBD1. This CDR3 is 14 amino acids long. Looked up from germline, CDR1 is SGHNT and CDR2 is YENEEA. V lost 3 bases to trimming and J lost 2 bases; unmatched junction nucleotides: 1. The DNA for the CDR3 is TGTGCCAGCAGCTTCGGGACAGGGCAAGAGACCCAGTACTTC. It yields the protein CASSFGTGQETQYF.

The chain couples TRBV7-9 to TRBJ1-1; 7 positions match TRBD1. This CDR3 contains 12 residues. Germline lookup yields CDR1 SEHNR and CDR2 FQNEAQ (reference sequence). V shed 8 bases and J 5 bases; nucleotides not matched to a gene: 5. The CDR3 bases are TGTGCCAGCGACAGGGATGTAACTGAAGCTTTCTTT. It codes for CASDRDVTEAFF.

This clone appeared once. This sequence joins TRBV7-2 and TRBJ1-2; 7 bases fit TRBD1. This CDR3 has 15 residues. Germline V gene lookup returns CDR1 SGHTA and CDR2 FQGNSA. The V and J ends lost 2 bases and 4 bases, in that order; junction bases with no gene match: 7. CDR3 sequence: CASSLQLDRTYGYTF. The CDR3, as DNA: TGTGCCAGCAGCTTACAGTTGGACAGGACCTATGGCTACACCTTC. Full variable domain (remainder filled in from reference TRBV7-2 and TRBJ1-2): GAGVSQSPSNKVTEKGKDVELRCDPISGHTALYWYRQSLGQGLEFLIYFQGNSAPDKSGLPSDRFSAERTGGSVSTLTIQRTQQEDSAVYLCASSLQLDRTYGYTFGSGTRLTVV.

V gene TRBV5-1 combines with J gene TRBJ2-7, with 8 bases lining up with TRBD1. In germline, CDR1 is SGHRS, CDR2 YFSETQ. J lost 7 bases, V lost 4 bases, and 4 bases had no gene match. This CDR3 spans 12 amino acids. The CDR3 loop reads CASSPGQGEQYF. The CDR3 region has the DNA TGCGCCAGCAGCCCAGGACAGGGAGAGCAGTACTTC.

The CDR3 is CASSQQLSGGASQETQYF. CDR3 nucleotide sequence: TGCGCCAGCAGCCAACAACTGAGCGGGGGGGCCTCCCAAGAGACCCAGTACTTC. The rearrangement links TRBV4-1 to TRBJ2-5; 10 bases are shared with TRBD2. Germline assignment: CDR1 MGHRA and CDR2 YSYEKL. V shed 2 bases and J 1 base; nucleotides not matched to a gene: 10. CDR3 length equals 18 residues.